These 5 T cell receptor beta chains came from one sample sequenced in a study of cytomegalovirus exposure and HLA in healthy donors. Researchers ran the PCR with 60 Vbeta and 13 Jbeta primers. Repertoires were generated with immunoSEQ multiplex PCR, while TCRdb's copy carries only in-frame clones and drops some. In the table there are under 250,000 clones, 70% to 80% of which are singletons. Specimen: PBMCs. Receptors originate from a young man in good health and CMV-seronegative.

The chain carries TRBV5-1 and TRBJ2-2, with D maybe TRBD2 (6 bases). Germline values: CDR1 SGHRS, CDR2 YFSETQ. The CDR3 is made up of 15 amino acids. Trimming left V 4 bases short and J 4 bases short, with 14 bases between. CDR3 amino acids: CASSAGTQPTGELFF. For the CDR3, the DNA is TGCGCCAGCAGCGCCGGGACTCAACCCACCGGGGAGCTGTTTTTT.

The chain employs TRBV29-1 and TRBJ2-2, with D perhaps TRBD2 (6 bases). V lost 7 bases to trimming and J lost 5 bases, with 14 bases between them. The CDR3 has 13 residues. Looked up from germline, CDR1 is SQVTM and CDR2 is ANQGSEA. The CDR3 DNA is TGCAGCGCCGGGGGACGAGGGACCGGGGAGCTGTTTTTT. Translation: CSAGGRGTGELFF.

The V call is TRBV5-1, the J call TRBJ2-7; 7 nucleotides line up with TRBD1. The CDR3 totals 13 residues. The germline V gene encodes CDR1 SGHRS and CDR2 YFSETQ. V shed 3 bases, J shed 3 bases, and the junction held 3 bases outside the gene matches. In nucleotides, the CDR3 is TGCGCCAGCAGCTCACAGGGGAACTACGAGCAGTACTTC. As protein: CASSSQGNYEQYF.

The J gene is TRBJ1-1, the V gene TRBV7-9, with D unresolved. The germline V and J ends were trimmed by 6 bases and 7 bases, with 9 bases remaining between them. The germline gives CDR1 SEHNR, CDR2 FQNEAQ (reference sequence). The CDR3 runs 11 residues. CDR3 amino acids: CASREGNEAFF. The DNA of the CDR3 is TGTGCCAGCAGAGAGGGCAATGAAGCTTTCTTT.

In DNA form, the CDR3 reads TGTGCCAGCAGCGTCGTAGGGCGAGGGGGAGATTTGGAGAGCTACACCTTC. It codes for CASSVVGRGGDLESYTF. The chain is built from TRBV9 and TRBJ1-2; D possibly corresponds to TRBD1 (6 bases). Germline lookup yields CDR1 SGDLS and CDR2 YYNGEE. The CDR3 spans 17 residues. Trimming removed 2 bases at V and 9 bases at J, with 26 bases between.